This T cell receptor beta chain was captured in a study of siplizumab effects on memory and regulatory T cells. Broader study findings: Assignment of a naive or memory phenotype failed for roughly 75-97% of the proliferating CD4+ or CD8+ clones. Under siplizumab, an average around 66% of mappable alloreactive CD4+ clones were Treg-derived, compared with under 35% in controls. Significantly reduced by siplizumab was the cumulative frequency of alloreactive sequences, namely those traceable to unstimulated CD4+ memory cells.

Germline-derived CDR1 and CDR2 are MNHNS and SASEGT. Trimming cost V 6 bases and J 4 bases, with 15 bases left between them. The CDR3 consists of 14 residues. On this clone itself: Its antigen remains unknown.

TCR templates numbering 90,000 to 100,000 were assayed per sample. TCRdb's copy holds only in-frame clones and misses some; the assay was immunoSEQ multiplex PCR. The repertoire holds about 87,000 clones, with approximately 86% as singletons. Source material: Tregs sorted from blood. This TCR was recovered from a human donor in good health. The chain is built from TRBV6-1 and TRBJ1-2; possibly TRBD1 for D (6 bases). The DNA for the CDR3 is TGTGCCAGCAGGAGGGACACTTCCTCCTATGGCTACACCTTC. This translates into CASRRDTSSYGYTF.